A selection of T cell receptor beta chains follows, all from one sample in a study of blood T cell repertoires in COVID-19. Generated by immunoSEQ multiplex PCR, the TCRdb table keeps only in-frame clones and is missing some. The sample has 280,000 or so clones; nearly 90% are singletons. Input material: PBMCs or T cells enriched from blood (not recorded which). The receptors were gathered from a woman aged 45 to 65 who had been exposed to COVID-19. Both conserved end residues are part of each CDR3. A D gene is named only where the DNA matches it firmly. Size is omitted from some rows. Given values are once, few, many or a class for expanded clones.

clone size: .
J gene: TRBJ1-1
D gene: .
V gene: TRBV19
CDR3 DNA: TGTGCCAGTAGACGGGTGGGCACTGAAGCTTTCTTT
CDR3 protein: CASRRVGTEAFF

clone size: .
J gene: TRBJ2-1
D gene: .
V gene: TRBV7-9
CDR3 DNA: TGTGCCAGCAGCCCCCCCTCCCCCAATGAGCAGTTCTTC
CDR3 protein: CASSPPSPNEQFF

clone size: .
J gene: TRBJ1-6
D gene: .
V gene: TRBV4-2
CDR3 DNA: TGTGCCAGCTCCCCGCCAGATAATTCACCCCTCCACTTT
CDR3 protein: CASSPPDNSPLHF

clone size: .
J gene: TRBJ1-2
D gene: TRBD1
V gene: TRBV7-9
CDR3 DNA: TGTGCCAGCAGCACACGGGACAGCTATGGCTACACCTTC
CDR3 protein: CASSTRDSYGYTF

clone size: .
J gene: TRBJ2-7
D gene: .
V gene: TRBV11-2
CDR3 DNA: TGTGCCAGCAGTAATAGCGGATACGAGCAGTACTTC
CDR3 protein: CASSNSGYEQYF

clone size: .
J gene: TRBJ2-2
D gene: TRBD1
V gene: TRBV7-2
CDR3 DNA: TGTGCCAGCAGCTTGAGGGGGCGAACCGGGGAGCTGTTTTTT
CDR3 protein: CASSLRGRTGELFF

clone size: once
J gene: TRBJ1-1
D gene: .
V gene: TRBV10-3
CDR3 DNA: TGTGCCATCAGTCCGGACTGGATGAACGCTGAAGCTTTCTTT
CDR3 protein: CAISPDWMNAEAFF

clone size: .
J gene: TRBJ2-3
D gene: TRBD2
V gene: TRBV5-8
CDR3 DNA: TGTGCCAGCAGCCAGCGGGGGGGTAAAGATACGCAGTATTTT
CDR3 protein: CASSQRGGKDTQYF

clone size: .
J gene: TRBJ2-1
D gene: .
V gene: TRBV3-1/TRBV3-2
CDR3 DNA: TGTGCCAGCAGCCAAGATTTGCCCCGGTTGTTCTTC
CDR3 protein: CASSQDLPRLFF

clone size: .
J gene: TRBJ1-3
D gene: .
V gene: TRBV13
CDR3 DNA: TGTGCCAGCAGCCCTCAATTAGGGGCCTCTGGAAACACCATATATTTT
CDR3 protein: CASSPQLGASGNTIYF

clone size: .
J gene: TRBJ1-5
D gene: .
V gene: TRBV6-1
CDR3 DNA: TGTGCCAGCAGTGAACAGGGCCAGTATCAGCCCCAGCATTTT
CDR3 protein: CASSEQGQYQPQHF

clone size: .
J gene: TRBJ1-5
D gene: TRBD1
V gene: TRBV6-5
CDR3 DNA: TGTGCCAGCAGCTATGACAGGGGGTCTCGTCAGCCCCAGCATTTT
CDR3 protein: CASSYDRGSRQPQHF

clone size: .
J gene: TRBJ1-4
D gene: .
V gene: TRBV7-8
CDR3 DNA: TGTGCCAGCAGCCGGTTAGGGGGGGATGAAAAACTGTTTTTT
CDR3 protein: CASSRLGGDEKLFF

clone size: .
J gene: TRBJ1-2
D gene: .
V gene: TRBV28
CDR3 DNA: TGTGCCAGCAGTTTCCTGGGGGGAGGCTACACCTTC
CDR3 protein: CASSFLGGGYTF

clone size: .
J gene: TRBJ2-1
D gene: TRBD1
V gene: TRBV15
CDR3 DNA: TGTGCCACCAGCAGAGAGCTAGGACAGGGTTACAATGAGCAGTTCTTC
CDR3 protein: CATSRELGQGYNEQFF

clone size: once
J gene: TRBJ2-3
D gene: TRBD2
V gene: TRBV28
CDR3 DNA: TGTGCCAGCAGTTTAGGGAAGGGTAGCGGGGGGGTCTTGGATACGCAGTATTTT
CDR3 protein: CASSLGKGSGGVLDTQYF

clone size: .
J gene: TRBJ2-2
D gene: TRBD1
V gene: TRBV11-3
CDR3 DNA: TGTGCCAGCAGCAGACAGGGACGTGACGCCGGGGAGCTGTTTTTT
CDR3 protein: CASSRQGRDAGELFF

clone size: .
J gene: TRBJ1-5
D gene: .
V gene: TRBV28
CDR3 DNA: TGTGCCAGCAGTTTTCGGGTCGGCAATCAGCCCCAGCATTTT
CDR3 protein: CASSFRVGNQPQHF

clone size: .
J gene: TRBJ2-7
D gene: .
V gene: TRBV5-1
CDR3 DNA: TGCGCCAGCAGCTTGTCGCAGGGCCAGGCCGAGCAGTACTTC
CDR3 protein: CASSLSQGQAEQYF

clone size: .
J gene: TRBJ2-1
D gene: .
V gene: TRBV15
CDR3 DNA: TGTGCCACCAGCAGAGAATTTGGGGGGGCTGAGCAGTTCTTC
CDR3 protein: CATSREFGGAEQFF

clone size: .
J gene: TRBJ2-5
D gene: .
V gene: TRBV4-2
CDR3 DNA: TGTGCCAGCAGCCAAGAAGGGGGAAGGGAGGAGACCCAGTACTTC
CDR3 protein: CASSQEGGREETQYF

clone size: .
J gene: TRBJ1-1
D gene: TRBD1
V gene: TRBV18
CDR3 DNA: TGTGCCAGCTCACCATACCCCCCCTTACGACAGGGGAGAAACACTGAAGCTTTCTTT
CDR3 protein: CASSPYPPLRQGRNTEAFF

clone size: .
J gene: TRBJ2-1
D gene: TRBD2
V gene: TRBV27
CDR3 DNA: TGTGCCAGCACCCTCGGCGGGGGGGTAAGAAATGAGCAGTTCTTC
CDR3 protein: CASTLGGGVRNEQFF

clone size: .
J gene: TRBJ2-7
D gene: .
V gene: TRBV5-1
CDR3 DNA: TGCGCCAGCAGCTTGGGTGGCCACTACGAGCAGTACTTC
CDR3 protein: CASSLGGHYEQYF

clone size: once
J gene: TRBJ1-1
D gene: .
V gene: TRBV6-5
CDR3 DNA: TGTGCCAGCAACCCCCACGGTATGAACACTGAAGCTTTCTTT
CDR3 protein: CASNPHGMNTEAFF

clone size: .
J gene: TRBJ2-7
D gene: .
V gene: TRBV30
CDR3 DNA: TGTGCCTGGAGTGTACTACAGGGCAGATCGGGAGAGCAGTACTTC
CDR3 protein: CAWSVLQGRSGEQYF

clone size: .
J gene: TRBJ2-7
D gene: TRBD1
V gene: TRBV4-1
CDR3 DNA: TGCGCCAGCAGCCAAGTTGGACAGGGTTACGAGCAGTACTTC
CDR3 protein: CASSQVGQGYEQYF

clone size: .
J gene: TRBJ2-3
D gene: TRBD2
V gene: TRBV24-1
CDR3 DNA: TGTGCCACCAGTGACCTACTAGCGGGGGGCCCAGATACGCAGTATTTT
CDR3 protein: CATSDLLAGGPDTQYF

clone size: .
J gene: TRBJ2-2
D gene: TRBD2
V gene: TRBV2
CDR3 DNA: TGTGCCAGCAACCCGGGACTAGCGGGGACCGGGGAGCTGTTTTTT
CDR3 protein: CASNPGLAGTGELFF

clone size: .
J gene: TRBJ1-4
D gene: .
V gene: TRBV18
CDR3 DNA: TGTGCCAGCTCCTCTACGGTGGAGGAAAAACTGTTTTTT
CDR3 protein: CASSSTVEEKLFF

clone size: .
J gene: TRBJ2-5
D gene: .
V gene: TRBV25-1
CDR3 DNA: TGTGCCAGCAGTGAAATTCAGGGAGGGGGAACCCAGTACTTC
CDR3 protein: CASSEIQGGGTQYF

clone size: .
J gene: TRBJ2-3
D gene: TRBD1
V gene: TRBV5-4
CDR3 DNA: TGTGCCAGCAGCAGTCAGGGGGCCAAAGATACGCAGTATTTT
CDR3 protein: CASSSQGAKDTQYF

clone size: .
J gene: TRBJ1-1
D gene: .
V gene: TRBV15
CDR3 DNA: TGTGCCACCAGCAGAGATCGTCTCGGCACTGAAGCTTTCTTT
CDR3 protein: CATSRDRLGTEAFF

clone size: few
J gene: TRBJ2-1
D gene: TRBD2
V gene: TRBV19
CDR3 DNA: TGTGCCAGTAGTATGGGTTGGCGGGGGAGCCAAAAGTCGGATGAGCAGTTCTTC
CDR3 protein: CASSMGWRGSQKSDEQFF

clone size: .
J gene: TRBJ1-3
D gene: TRBD1
V gene: TRBV5-1
CDR3 DNA: TGCGCCAGCAGCTTGGAAACAGGGGGTTCTGGAAACACCATATATTTT
CDR3 protein: CASSLETGGSGNTIYF

clone size: .
J gene: TRBJ1-2
D gene: TRBD1
V gene: TRBV9
CDR3 DNA: TGTGCCAGCAGCACCGGACAGGAAAACTATGGCTACACCTTC
CDR3 protein: CASSTGQENYGYTF

clone size: .
J gene: TRBJ1-1
D gene: .
V gene: TRBV20-1
CDR3 DNA: TGCAGTGTGGGGAGGGACACTGAAGCTTTCTTT
CDR3 protein: CSVGRDTEAFF

clone size: .
J gene: TRBJ2-1
D gene: .
V gene: TRBV5-8
CDR3 DNA: TGTGCCAGCAGCTTGGCCCGGGTTGAGTTCTTC
CDR3 protein: CASSLARVEFF

clone size: .
J gene: TRBJ1-2
D gene: TRBD1
V gene: TRBV19
CDR3 DNA: TGTGCCAGTACTTTGGGACAGGCGAACTATGGCTACACCTTC
CDR3 protein: CASTLGQANYGYTF